This section outlines one T cell receptor beta chain sequence together with its context. In the original analysis: Reference gene primer amplification gave estimated nucleated cell counts. The repertoire was sequenced with immunoSEQ multiplex PCR; TCRdb's copy has only in-frame clones and lacks some. V and J calls plus clone size are reproduced from that table; the DNA served to infer D and trimming. Of hundreds of thousands of clones listed, around 84% are singletons. The CDR3 totals 13 residues. Trimming removed 4 bases from V and 6 bases from J; junction bases left unmatched: 5. Germline lookup yields CDR1 LNHDA and CDR2 SQIVND (reference sequence). These data come from a study of blood T cell repertoires in COVID-19. On the study more broadly: The cDNA or gDNA used as material had been derived from T cells, B-cell-depleted T cells, or PBMCs.

The sequenced sample was peripheral blood. The chain is built from TRBV19 and TRBJ2-7; TRBD1 aligns across 8 bases. The receptor was derived from a man younger than 40 with active or convalescent COVID-19. The CDR3 DNA reads as TGTGCCAGTAGTAGGACAGGGTTTTCCGAGCAGTACTTC. Its protein is CASSRTGFSEQYF.